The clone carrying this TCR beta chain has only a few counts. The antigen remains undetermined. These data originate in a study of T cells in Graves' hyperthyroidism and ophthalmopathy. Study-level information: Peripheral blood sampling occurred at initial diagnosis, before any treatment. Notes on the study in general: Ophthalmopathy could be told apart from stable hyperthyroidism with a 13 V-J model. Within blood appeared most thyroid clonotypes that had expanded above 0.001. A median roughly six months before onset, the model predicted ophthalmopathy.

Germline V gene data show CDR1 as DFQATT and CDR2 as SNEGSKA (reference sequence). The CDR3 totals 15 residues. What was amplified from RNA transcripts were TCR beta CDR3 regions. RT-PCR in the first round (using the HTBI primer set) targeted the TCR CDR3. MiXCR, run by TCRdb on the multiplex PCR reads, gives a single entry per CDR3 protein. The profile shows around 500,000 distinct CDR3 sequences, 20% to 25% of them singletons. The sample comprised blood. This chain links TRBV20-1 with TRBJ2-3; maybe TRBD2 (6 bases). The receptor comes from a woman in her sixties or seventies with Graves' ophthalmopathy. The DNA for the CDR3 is TGCAGCGTCGGCGCCGGGAGCCGAAGGGCGGATACGCAGTATTTT. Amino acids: CSVGAGSRRADTQYF.